The source of this TCR beta chain is a study of graft-versus-host responses after intestinal transplantation. Profiling relied on immunoSEQ multiplex PCR, and the TCRdb table lists in-frame clones only, not all of them. Of over 45,000 clones in the sample, approximately 90% were seen once. Trimming shortened V by 7 bases and J by 8 bases, and 20 bases separated the two germline ends. The CDR3 has 14 amino acids. Germline lookup yields CDR1 MDHEN and CDR2 SYDVKM. The rearrangement uses TRBV28 and TRBJ1-2; a possible D gene is TRBD1 (5 bases). The TCR sequence derives from a human patient who received an intestinal transplant, so some T cells may come from the graft donor. Sequenced here: PBMCs, sampled 26 days after transplant. The DNA for the CDR3 is TGTGCCAGCAATTCGCGACAGTTTTATGGAGGCTACACCTTC. Amino acids: CASNSRQFYGGYTF.